The 28 T cell receptor beta chains listed next were all sequenced from one sample in a study of cytomegalovirus exposure and HLA in healthy donors. The PCR was carried out with 60 Vbeta primers and 13 Jbeta primers. The data were produced by immunoSEQ multiplex PCR, yet TCRdb's version contains in-frame clones alone and is incomplete. The data hold some 110,000 clones, with 13% to 15% observed a single time. Sequences were obtained from PBMCs. Source of these receptors: a female donor in good health and CMV-seronegative.

This clone appeared a few times. This chain connects TRBV9 to TRBJ1-2, with 9 bases lining up with TRBD1. With 0 bases clipped from V and 3 bases from J, the junction kept 9 bases outside the gene matches. The germline gives CDR1 SGDLS, CDR2 YYNGEE. The CDR3 totals 17 residues. CDR3 in DNA: TGTGCCAGCAGCGTAGAACCGCCCGGGACAGGGTACTATGGCTACACCTTC. It yields the protein CASSVEPPGTGYYGYTF.

The rearrangement links TRBV30 to TRBJ1-1, with D unclear. The CDR3 is 12 amino acids. Germline CDR1 and CDR2: GTSNPN and SVGIG (reference sequence). The V and J ends lost 1 base and 4 bases respectively, with 7 bases between them. CDR3 coding DNA: TGTGCCTGGAGTGGAGGTGGCACTGAAGCTTTCTTT. Encoded protein: CAWSGGGTEAFF.

This chain links TRBV7-3 with TRBJ2-3; TRBD2 might be the D (5 bases). Germline V gives CDR1 SGHTA, CDR2 FQGTGA. The V end was cut by 5 bases, the J end by 0 bases, with 18 bases between. CDR3 size: 17 residues. DNA for the CDR3: TGTGCCAGCAGCGCTCATAGCGAATACTCTAGCACAGATACGCAGTATTTT. Encoded protein: CASSAHSEYSSTDTQYF.

This chain uses TRBV11-2 with TRBJ1-3; 8 nucleotides align to TRBD1. This CDR3 is 14 amino acids long. Germline assignment: CDR1 SGHAT and CDR2 FQNNGV. The junction had 3 bases not matched to a gene; V was cut back by 5 bases and J by 3 bases. CDR3 bases: TGTGCCAGCAGCCCGGACAGGGTTGGAAACACCATATATTTT. Its protein product is CASSPDRVGNTIYF.

This clone was recorded a few times. The V call is TRBV6-5, the J call TRBJ2-7, with D possibly TRBD1 on 6 matching bases. The CDR3 is made up of 16 amino acids. V was clipped by 2 bases and J by 5 bases, with 19 bases between them. Germline CDR1 reads MNHEY; CDR2 reads SVGAGI. CDR3 DNA: TGTGCCAGCAGTTACCGTTCCCCGGTACAGGGCCACGAGCAGTACTTC. Its translation: CASSYRSPVQGHEQYF.

This chain uses TRBV27 with TRBJ2-3; D may be TRBD2 (6 bases). V shed 2 bases and J shed 6 bases, with 12 bases lying between them. CDR1 is MNHEY and CDR2 is SMNVEV in the germline V gene (reference sequence). The CDR3 spans 14 residues. DNA for the CDR3: TGTGCCAGCAGTTTAATCACTGGGGGGGATACGCAGTATTTT. It encodes CASSLITGGDTQYF.

The chain couples TRBV6-4 to TRBJ1-5, with D possibly being TRBD1 (5 bases). The germline CDR1 and CDR2 sequences are MRHNA and SNTAGT. The CDR3 consists of 18 residues. Trimming took off 1 base at V and 0 bases at J, with 16 bases between the two ends. Here the CDR3 reads CASSDLSYNRSSNQPQHF. The CDR3 coding sequence is TGTGCCAGCAGTGACTTATCATATAACAGGAGTAGCAATCAGCCCCAGCATTTT.

V gene TRBV7-9 combines with J gene TRBJ2-7; the match to TRBD2 covers 14 bases. The CDR3 spans 15 residues. J lost 5 bases, V lost 6 bases, and 6 bases had no gene match. The germline V gene encodes CDR1 SEHNR and CDR2 FQNEAQ (reference sequence). The CDR3 region has the DNA TGTGCCAGCAGGTCACCGGGACTAGCGGGAGACGAGCAGTACTTC. Amino acids: CASRSPGLAGDEQYF.

This CDR3 reads CASSTRTSGRTNEQFF. The CDR3 DNA reads as TGTGCCAGTAGTACCCGGACTAGCGGGAGGACGAATGAGCAGTTCTTC. The chain employs TRBV19 and TRBJ2-1; 14 bases line up with TRBD2. V was clipped by 4 bases and J by 7 bases; unmatched bases: 6. The germline gives CDR1 LNHDA, CDR2 SQIVND (reference sequence). This CDR3 is 16 amino acids long.

The chain carries TRBV6-5 and TRBJ1-4; TRBD1 might be the D (5 bases). The V gene's germline CDR1 is MNHEY and CDR2 SVGAGI. Trimming took off 2 bases at V and 4 bases at J, with 11 bases between the two ends. The CDR3 spans 15 residues. This CDR3 reads CASSYTDRFNEKLFF. The DNA of the CDR3 is TGTGCCAGCAGTTACACCGACAGATTTAATGAAAAACTGTTTTTT.

This clone was counted between two and nine times. The gene calls are TRBV29-1 and TRBJ2-7; 8 bases fit TRBD1. The CDR3 has 13 residues. V lost 4 bases, J lost 7 bases, and 9 bases stayed unmatched. Looked up from germline, CDR1 is SQVTM and CDR2 is ANQGSEA. The CDR3 spells CSVAWQGAGEQYF. The CDR3 DNA is TGCAGCGTTGCGTGGCAGGGGGCGGGTGAGCAGTACTTC.

In this sample, this clone turned up a few times. The gene calls are TRBV7-8 and TRBJ1-2, with D tentatively TRBD1 (6 bases). The germline V gene has CDR1 SGHVS and CDR2 FQNEAQ. V lost 6 bases to trimming and J lost 8 bases, with 25 bases between them. The CDR3 extends over 16 amino acids. The CDR3 DNA reads as TGTGCCAGCAGTTCAGCGGCAGGGGCGAAGGGATTCGGCTACACCTTC. This encodes CASSSAAGAKGFGYTF.

This clone was recorded only once. CDR3 loop: CASSLFAGGLNEQFF. The CDR3 DNA reads as TGCGCCAGCAGCTTGTTCGCGGGGGGGCTCAATGAGCAGTTCTTC. The V call is TRBV5-1, the J call TRBJ2-1; 9 bases line up with TRBD2. Germline trimming cut 1 base from V and 6 bases from J; bases unmatched to any gene: 5. The CDR3 loop spans 15 amino acids. Germline V gives CDR1 SGHRS, CDR2 YFSETQ.

The CDR3 DNA follows: TGCGCCAGCAGCCAAGAAGGGGGGGTACGGGGCAATCAGCCCCAGCATTTT. It specifies CASSQEGGVRGNQPQHF. V is TRBV4-1 and J is TRBJ1-5, with D possibly TRBD1 on 6 matching bases. From germline, CDR1 is MGHRA and CDR2 YSYEKL. This CDR3 has 17 amino acids. V lost 0 bases and J 2 bases, leaving 14 bases between the germline ends.

The chain recombines TRBV28 with TRBJ2-7; 8 bases agree with TRBD2. The CDR3 covers 17 residues. V shed 7 bases and J 3 bases; nucleotides not matched to a gene: 17. The germline V gene encodes CDR1 MDHEN and CDR2 SYDVKM. CDR3 nucleotide sequence: TGTGCCAGCACTACCCCTATGGGGGAGCGGGGGATCTACGAGCAGTACTTC. Encoded protein: CASTTPMGERGIYEQYF.

The chain employs TRBV5-1 and TRBJ1-4; TRBD1 aligns across 9 bases. The germline V gene has CDR1 SGHRS and CDR2 YFSETQ. The CDR3 has 15 residues. V trimming: 1 base; J trimming: 8 bases; junction bases outside the gene matches: 6. CDR3: CASSLSGQGTEKLFF. DNA of the CDR3: TGCGCCAGCAGCTTGTCGGGACAGGGAACCGAAAAACTGTTTTTT.

This clone turned up a few times. V and J are TRBV7-2 and TRBJ2-7; no clear D gene. This CDR3 is 15 amino acids long. Germline lookup yields CDR1 SGHTA and CDR2 FQGNSA. Deletions cut 0 bases from V and 2 bases from J, with 11 bases between. The CDR3 sequence: CASSLAAVNPYEQYF. The CDR3 DNA reads as TGTGCCAGCAGCTTAGCTGCGGTGAATCCCTACGAGCAGTACTTC. The full variable domain, in which reference TRBV7-2 and TRBJ2-7 provide the parts outside the CDR3, is GAGVSQSPSNKVTEKGKDVELRCDPISGHTALYWYRQSLGQGLEFLIYFQGNSAPDKSGLPSDRFSAERTGGSVSTLTIQRTQQEDSAVYLCASSLAAVNPYEQYFGPGTRLTVT.

V gene TRBV28 combines with J gene TRBJ2-5; 9 positions match TRBD2. Trimming at V came to 3 bases and at J to 2 bases, leaving 4 bases not matched to a gene. The length of the CDR3 is 15 residues. Germline loops: CDR1 MDHEN, CDR2 SYDVKM. This CDR3 reads CASSFLTSGQETQYF. In DNA, the CDR3 is TGTGCCAGCAGTTTTTTGACTAGCGGACAAGAGACCCAGTACTTC.

This clone occurred a few times. Other DNA sequences of this sample code for an identical CDR3. The chain couples TRBV20-1 to TRBJ2-7, with 9 positions matching TRBD1. CDR3 length equals 11 residues. The trim removed 5 bases at V and 4 bases at J, leaving 0 bases unmatched. CDR1 DFQATT and CDR2 SNEGSKA come from the germline V gene (reference sequence). The CDR3: CSAGQGYEQYF. Written as DNA, the CDR3 is TGCAGTGCTGGACAGGGGTACGAGCAGTACTTC.

This clone was seen only a few times. The chain links TRBV7-9 to TRBJ1-4, with D maybe TRBD1 (5 bases). There are 13 residues in the CDR3. Germline V gene data show CDR1 as SEHNR and CDR2 as FQNEAQ (reference sequence). Trimming shortened V by 6 bases and J by 11 bases, and 16 bases separated the two germline ends. This CDR3 is CASSLPGLRKLFF. CDR3 nucleotide sequence: TGTGCCAGCAGTCTCCCAGGGCTTCGGAAACTGTTTTTT.

The chain carries TRBV5-1 and TRBJ2-5, with a weak D call TRBD2 (6 bases). There are 15 residues in the CDR3. CDR1 SGHRS and CDR2 YFSETQ come from the germline V gene. V lost 2 bases to trimming and J lost 5 bases, with 16 bases between them. The CDR3: CASSFGGSGGETQYF. CDR3 DNA: TGCGCCAGCAGCTTTGGAGGGAGTGGTGGTGAGACCCAGTACTTC.

This clone turned up a few times. The chain couples TRBV6-6 to TRBJ2-7; possible D gene TRBD1, 5 bases. The V end lost 8 bases, the J end lost 4 bases, and 24 bases lay between the germline ends. CDR3 length: 16 amino acids. Germline CDR1 MNHNY, CDR2 SVGAGI (reference sequence). Written as DNA, the CDR3 is TGTGCCAGCCGGCAAGGTGGTAGGGGCAATTGGTACGAGCAGTACTTC. Protein sequence: CASRQGGRGNWYEQYF.

This chain uses TRBV28 with TRBJ1-5; 10 bases align to TRBD1. Trimming removed 1 base from V and 0 bases from J; junction bases left unmatched: 6. The CDR3 totals 18 residues. Germline values: CDR1 MDHEN, CDR2 SYDVKM. The CDR3 bases are TGTGCCAGCAGTTTATACGGGACAGGGGAGTATAGCAATCAGCCCCAGCATTTT. This codes for CASSLYGTGEYSNQPQHF.

In its sample, this clone was seen a few times. This rearrangement joins TRBV7-8 to TRBJ1-2; no clear D. V lost 4 bases, J lost 8 bases, and 11 bases lay in between. Germline V gives CDR1 SGHVS, CDR2 FQNEAQ. This CDR3 has 12 residues. The CDR3: CASSSPRKGYTF. The CDR3 DNA is TGTGCCAGCAGCTCCCCCAGAAAAGGCTACACCTTC.

The CDR3 spells CASRPPGQGTYEQYF. The DNA for the CDR3 is TGTGCCAGCAGACCACCGGGACAGGGCACCTACGAGCAGTACTTC. The chain carries TRBV6-5 and TRBJ2-7, with 9 bases lining up with TRBD1. The CDR3 is made up of 15 amino acids. V lost 6 bases and J lost 2; bases outside the gene matches: 8. In germline, CDR1 is MNHEY, CDR2 SVGAGI.

V gene TRBV10-3 combines with J gene TRBJ2-1; 11 bases agree with TRBD2. The CDR3 is 16 residues long. J gave up 5 bases and V 0 bases, and 3 bases lay outside the gene matches. Germline CDR1 reads ENHRY; CDR2 reads SYGVKD. CDR3 loop: CAISESPGLADNEQFF. In nucleotides, the CDR3 is TGTGCCATCAGTGAGTCCCCGGGACTAGCGGACAATGAGCAGTTCTTC.

V usage is TRBV6-5 and J usage is TRBJ2-1, with D perhaps matching TRBD2 (6 bases). Deletions cut 8 bases from V and 1 base from J, with 15 bases between. The CDR3 length is 15 residues. Per germline, CDR1 MNHEY and CDR2 SVGAGI. The CDR3 sequence is CASVGGGSSYNEQFF. CDR3 bases: TGTGCCAGCGTGGGGGGAGGTTCGTCCTACAATGAGCAGTTCTTC.

The chain joins TRBV2 to TRBJ2-7; 10 bases are a match to TRBD1. Germline CDR1 reads SNHLY; CDR2 reads FYNNEI. The V gene end was trimmed by 5 bases and the J gene end by 5 bases; junction bases not matched to a gene: 21. The CDR3 runs 19 residues. CDR3 region: CASSPPTRGGDRGVDEQYF. CDR3 DNA sequence: TGTGCCAGCAGTCCCCCCACACGAGGTGGGGACAGGGGTGTCGACGAGCAGTACTTC.